The 21 T cell receptor beta chains in this list originate from one sample, sequenced in a study of beta chain bispecific antibodies for T cell cancers. General study points: Normal T cells contributed less of the targeted TRBV signal than the leukemia cells did. The TRBV12-3 share of total TRBV signal fell around 99% after anti-TRBV12 rather than anti-CD19 exposure.

Expansion lasted 3 days, with either anti-CD3 antibody OKT3 or CD3/CD28 beads. Their recognized antigens are unknown. TCRdb redid the calling of the 5' RACE reads with MiXCR, one entry per CDR3 protein. The sample lists tens of thousands of distinct CDR3 sequences; around 2% were seen once. The specimen comprised healthy donor T cells cultured with leukemia cells, sampled from a culture containing a bispecific antibody targeting TCR Vbeta12. These receptors were collected from a human donor in good health. Some clones in this sample may be carry-over from other donors' samples.

This clonotype has more than one count but fewer than ten. V and J are TRBV30 and TRBJ2-2; D remains ambiguous. Per the germline V gene, CDR1 is GTSNPN and CDR2 is SVGIG (reference sequence). V was cut by 3 bases and J by 7 bases, with 12 bases left in between. The CDR3 consists of 13 residues. The DNA for the CDR3 is TGTGCCTGGAGGCCCGTCGAGAGCGGGGAGCTGTTTTTT. It yields the protein CAWRPVESGELFF.

By share, this clonotype ranks as medium-sized. The chain has TRBV14 and TRBJ2-7; TRBD1 aligns across 9 bases. Germline CDR1 reads SGHDN; CDR2 reads FVKESK. Trimming removed 7 bases from V and 3 bases from J; junction bases left unmatched: 10. CDR3 size: 15 residues. CDR3 in amino acids: CASTLLGTGNYEQYF. The CDR3 nucleotides are TGTGCCAGCACCCTCCTTGGGACAGGGAACTACGAGCAGTACTTC.

This clonotype has ten or more counts. The chain combines TRBV7-9 with TRBJ1-3; D remains ambiguous. Germline CDR1 is SEHNR and CDR2 is FQNEAQ (reference sequence). The CDR3 runs 16 residues. V lost 4 bases to trimming and J lost 3 bases, with 16 bases between them. CDR3 coding DNA: TGTGCCAGCAGCTCCTCGTCAGGCATTGTTGGAAACACCATATATTTT. This gives the protein CASSSSSGIVGNTIYF.

This clonotype has at least ten counts. This sequence joins TRBV5-1 and TRBJ1-6, with no clear D. Trimming pared 0 bases from V and 7 bases from J, leaving 5 bases between. Germline CDR1 reads SGHRS; CDR2 reads YFSETQ. The CDR3 runs 13 residues. The CDR3 sequence is CASSLVQNSPLHF. The CDR3 DNA sequence: TGCGCCAGCAGCTTGGTACAGAATTCACCCCTCCACTTT.

This clonotype came up many times. The V gene is TRBV7-6, the J gene TRBJ2-5; weak D call: TRBD1 (5 bases). The CDR3 is 16 residues long. The V gene's germline CDR1 is SGHVS and CDR2 FNYEAQ. The germline V and J ends were trimmed by 4 bases and 9 bases, with 24 bases remaining between them. Here the CDR3 DNA reads TGTGCCAGCAGCTCCACCCTAGGCCCGGCAGGGTTGGCCCAGTACTTC. Amino acid sequence: CASSSTLGPAGLAQYF.

This clonotype appeared many times. The J gene is TRBJ2-7, the V gene TRBV6-5; D is uncertain. V was shortened by 6 bases and J by 5 bases, with 20 bases between the two germline ends. Germline loops: CDR1 MNHEY, CDR2 SVGAGI. This CDR3 is 15 amino acids long. The CDR3 nucleotides are TGTGCCAGCAGCCTATCGCGTCTGGTGTTTAACGAGCAGTACTTC. Translated, it gives CASSLSRLVFNEQYF.

There are many counts of this clonotype. The chain carries TRBV4-1 and TRBJ1-2, with 10 positions matching TRBD1. Germline V CDR1 and CDR2: MGHRA, YSYEKL. Trimming removed 2 bases from V and 3 bases from J; junction bases left unmatched: 3. This CDR3 has 15 residues. Written as DNA, the CDR3 is TGCGCCAGCAGCCAATGGACAGGGGGAGACTATGGCTACACCTTC. Protein product: CASSQWTGGDYGYTF.

This clonotype was counted at least ten times. J is TRBJ1-1 and V is TRBV5-1; D not resolved. The V end was cut by 5 bases, the J end by 1 base, with 9 bases between. This CDR3 has 13 amino acids. Per the germline V gene, CDR1 is SGHRS and CDR2 is YFSETQ. The CDR3 region is CASRLSQNTEAFF. The CDR3 DNA is TGCGCCAGCAGACTAAGCCAGAACACTGAAGCTTTCTTT.

This clonotype was counted only a few times. This rearrangement joins TRBV11-2 to TRBJ2-4; D possibly corresponds to TRBD1 (5 bases). Trimming removed 2 bases at V and 2 bases at J, with 16 bases between. CDR3 length equals 17 residues. Germline V CDR1 and CDR2: SGHAT, FQNNGV. The CDR3 loop reads CASSLRRQGITKNIQYF. The CDR3, as DNA: TGTGCCAGCAGCTTACGTCGGCAGGGAATAACCAAAAACATTCAGTACTTC.

The chain carries TRBV2 and TRBJ2-1; TRBD2 agrees at 11 bases. J lost 4 bases, V lost 3 bases, and 8 bases had no gene match. Germline values: CDR1 SNHLY, CDR2 FYNNEI. This CDR3 is built from 17 residues. The CDR3 spells CASSESTSGGPYNEQFF. CDR3 DNA sequence: TGTGCCAGCAGTGAGTCAACTAGCGGGGGTCCTTACAATGAGCAGTTCTTC.

Many counts were recorded for this clonotype. The chain is built from TRBV27 and TRBJ2-3, with D perhaps matching TRBD1 or TRBD2 (6 bases each). The V end lost 2 bases, the J end lost 6 bases, and 18 bases lay between the germline ends. The CDR3 covers 16 residues. The germline V gene encodes CDR1 MNHEY and CDR2 SMNVEV (reference sequence). CDR3 amino acids: CASSLDSDRGQDTQYF. The CDR3 DNA reads as TGTGCCAGCAGTTTAGATAGCGACCGGGGGCAGGATACGCAGTATTTT.

V gene TRBV5-4 combines with J gene TRBJ1-1; 10 nucleotides match TRBD1. This CDR3 is built from 14 residues. V lost 5 bases, J lost 8 bases, and 9 bases stayed unmatched. The V gene's germline CDR1 is SGHNT and CDR2 YYREEE (reference sequence). This CDR3 is CASSWGTGAAEAFF. CDR3 nucleotides: TGTGCCAGCAGTTGGGGGACAGGGGCCGCCGAAGCTTTCTTT.

The sample holds many counts of this clonotype. At one boundary the junction diverges from the germline segment, which might be a read error. The V call is TRBV5-1, the J call TRBJ2-5; 9 bases line up with TRBD2. Germline CDR1 is SGHRS and CDR2 is YFSETQ. CDR3 length equals 16 residues. In DNA form, the CDR3 reads TGCGTCAGCAGCTTAAGTCGAGCGGGGGGAGAAGAGACCCAGTACTTC. Translation gives CVSSLSRAGGEETQYF.

There are many counts of this clonotype. The chain uses TRBV27 and TRBJ1-1, with TRBD1 as a possible D gene (6 bases). The V end lost 4 bases, the J end lost 4 bases, and 19 bases lay between the germline ends. The CDR3 loop spans 16 amino acids. CDR1 and CDR2 from the germline V gene are MNHEY and SMNVEV (reference sequence). The CDR3 reads CASSWGRFRGGTEAFF. The CDR3 DNA is TGTGCCAGCAGTTGGGGGAGGTTCAGGGGAGGCACTGAAGCTTTCTTT.

This clonotype was seen repeatedly, ten times or more. The J gene is TRBJ2-7, the V gene TRBV7-8; D not certain. Germline V CDR1 and CDR2: SGHVS, FQNEAQ. With 5 bases removed from V and 3 bases from J, the gap between germline ends came to 11 bases. The CDR3 is 13 amino acids. CDR3 residues: CASSLGSRYEQYF. CDR3 sequence (DNA): TGTGCCAGCAGCCTAGGATCCCGCTACGAGCAGTACTTC.

This clonotype was seen many times. V gene TRBV20-1 combines with J gene TRBJ2-5; 7 nucleotides align to TRBD2. This CDR3 is 14 amino acids long. Trimming removed 4 bases from V and 4 bases from J; junction bases left unmatched: 9. The germline CDR1 and CDR2 sequences are DFQATT and SNEGSKA (reference sequence). The CDR3 DNA reads TGCAGTGCTACCCCCCCGGGGGGTGGAGAGACCCAGTACTTC. Translated, it gives CSATPPGGGETQYF.

This clonotype was counted many times. The chain has TRBV6-1 and TRBJ1-2, with no clear D. V lost 1 base and J 2 bases, leaving 8 bases between the germline ends. From germline, CDR1 is MNHNS and CDR2 SASEGT. The CDR3 loop spans 14 amino acids. Here the CDR3 reads CASSEVSRNYGYTF. The CDR3 nucleotides are TGTGCCAGCAGTGAAGTGAGCAGAAACTATGGCTACACCTTC.

This clonotype was counted only a few times. The J gene is TRBJ2-4, the V gene TRBV15; D is perhaps TRBD2 (6 bases). Germline CDR1 is LNHNV and CDR2 is YYDKDF (reference sequence). Trimming left V 0 bases short and J 6 bases short, with 24 bases between. The CDR3 consists of 19 residues. CDR3 sequence: CATSREFFRGGGAGNIQYF. The DNA of the CDR3 is TGTGCCACCAGCAGAGAATTTTTTCGGGGCGGAGGGGCAGGAAACATTCAGTACTTC.

This clonotype was seen repeatedly, ten times or more. This chain joins TRBV6-5 and TRBJ1-2, with 7 bases aligning to TRBD1. V lost 6 bases and J lost 4; bases outside the gene matches: 8. CDR1 MNHEY and CDR2 SVGAGI come from the germline V gene. This CDR3 has 14 amino acids. The CDR3 is CASSPETGSYGYTF. In nucleotides, the CDR3 is TGTGCCAGCAGCCCAGAGACAGGGTCCTATGGCTACACCTTC.

This clonotype was seen ten or more times. This sequence joins TRBV27 and TRBJ1-4, with TRBD1 identical over 11 bases. Looked up from germline, CDR1 is MNHEY and CDR2 is SMNVEV (reference sequence). The CDR3 has 15 amino acids. V trimming: 5 bases; J trimming: 7 bases; junction bases outside the gene matches: 6. The CDR3 DNA follows: TGTGCCAGCAGTCCCCTGGGACAGGGGGGTGAAAAACTGTTTTTT. Protein product: CASSPLGQGGEKLFF. Filled out from reference TRBV27 and TRBJ1-4, the complete variable domain reads EAQVTQNPRYLITVTGKKLTVTCSQNMNHEYMSWYRQDPGLGLRQIYYSMNVEVTDKGDVPEGYKVSRKEKRNFPLILESPSPNQTSLYFCASSPLGQGGEKLFFGSGTQLSVL.

At least ten counts were recorded for this clonotype. The gene calls are TRBV5-1 and TRBJ2-2; D is unresolved. CDR1 and CDR2 from the germline V gene are SGHRS and YFSETQ. V was pared by 0 bases and J by 0 bases, with 3 bases between. The CDR3 spans 14 residues. CDR3 protein: CASSLDTNTGELFF. CDR3 nucleotides: TGCGCCAGCAGCTTGGATACGAACACCGGGGAGCTGTTTTTT. The entire variable domain, with the rest obtained from reference TRBV5-1 and TRBJ2-2, is as follows: KAGVTQTPRYLIKTRGQQVTLSCSPISGHRSVSWYQQTPGQGLQFLFEYFSETQRNKGNFPGRFSGRQFSNSRSEMNVSTLELGDSALYLCASSLDTNTGELFFGEGSRLTVL.